These T cell receptor beta chains were read from a single sample in a study of neurological immune-mediated disorders. One entry per CDR3 protein, called by TCRdb with MiXCR from the 5' RACE reads. The top ten clones hold about 2% of a sample with 55,000 to 65,000 distinct CDR3 sequences, 3% to 4% of them seen once. Input material: PBMCs. The receptor source for this set is a woman aged 45 to 65 with multiple sclerosis. CDR3s include the opening cysteine and the closing phenylalanine or tryptophan. A D gene is named only where the DNA matches it firmly. Rows give clone size only sometimes, using once, few, many, or a class for an expanded clone.

clone size,D gene,V gene,J gene,CDR3 DNA,CDR3 protein
many,TRBD1,TRBV5-8,TRBJ1-1,TGTGCCAGCAGCTTGGAGGGACAGGGCTATGAAGCTTTCTTT,CASSLEGQGYEAFF
many,NA,TRBV27,TRBJ2-2,TGTGCCAGCAGTTTTTCCACCGGGGAGCTGTTTTTT,CASSFSTGELFF
many,TRBD1,TRBV5-1,TRBJ2-7,TGCGCCAGCAGCGTGGGACAGGGTACCAACGAGCAGTACTTC,CASSVGQGTNEQYF
NA,TRBD1,TRBV20-1,TRBJ2-7,TGCAGTGCTGCCCAGACAGGGGGTACCTACGAGCAGTACTTC,CSAAQTGGTYEQYF
many,NA,TRBV7-2,TRBJ2-2,TGTGCCAGCAGCTTATCCCGCGGGAACACCGGGGAGCTGTTTTTT,CASSLSRGNTGELFF
many,TRBD1,TRBV9,TRBJ2-2,TGTGCCAGCAGCGTAAGAGGGGGCTTGAACACCGGGGAGCTGTTTTTT,CASSVRGGLNTGELFF
many,NA,TRBV7-9,TRBJ1-6,TGTGCCAGCAGCTTAGGCTGGAGTGACTATAATTCACCCCTCCACTTT,CASSLGWSDYNSPLHF
many,NA,TRBV5-1,TRBJ2-3,TGCGCCAGCAGCTTGGCGGGCACAGATACGCAGTATTTT,CASSLAGTDTQYF
many,NA,TRBV5-1,TRBJ2-1,TGCGCCAGCAGCTCGGTGGCTAGCGTATACAATGAGCAGTTCTTC,CASSSVASVYNEQFF
many,TRBD1,TRBV29-1,TRBJ1-1,TGCAGCGGTGCAACAGGGGGCGTTGAAGCTTTCTTT,CSGATGGVEAFF
many,NA,TRBV4-3,TRBJ2-4,TGCGCCAGCAGCCTGAGGGGGGAGGGGAACATTCAGTACTTC,CASSLRGEGNIQYF
many,NA,TRBV7-2,TRBJ1-6,TGTGCCAGCAGCCCCCGGAGGGATTCACCCCTCAACTTT,CASSPRRDSPLNF
many,NA,TRBV30,TRBJ1-1,TGTGCCTGGAGAGACCCTGGGGGCCTGGCTTTCTTT,CAWRDPGGLAFF
many,NA,TRBV15,TRBJ2-1,TGTGCCACCAGCAGAGATCCCGCTAACAATGAGCAGTTCTTC,CATSRDPANNEQFF
many,TRBD1,TRBV6-5,TRBJ2-7,TGTGCCAGCCGACTTAAGCGACAGGGGGCGGACGAGCAGTACTTC,CASRLKRQGADEQYF
many,TRBD1,TRBV20-1,TRBJ2-1,TGCAGTGCTGATGACAGGGAATCCAACAATGAGCAGTTCTTC,CSADDRESNNEQFF
many,NA,TRBV4-3,TRBJ1-3,TGCGCCAGCAGCCCCACCCCGGGGGCTGGAAACACCATATATTTT,CASSPTPGAGNTIYF